The 8 T cell receptor beta chains below all came from one sample that was sequenced in a study of spatial heterogeneity in lung cancer. TCRdb passed the 5' RACE reads through MiXCR, listing each CDR3 protein once. The top ten clones hold approximately 50% of a sample with fewer than 15,000 distinct CDR3 sequences, 15% to 20% of them seen once. Indicated time point: sample taken at primary tumor resection. Sequencing covered unsorted whole RNA taken from tumor, nontumor lung or frozen PBMC. The material was PBMCs, obtained at surgery. Receptors were obtained from a male donor with early-stage non-small cell lung cancer.

The chain couples TRBV13 to TRBJ2-7; D gene uncertain. Deletions cut 0 bases from V and 6 bases from J, with 6 bases between. This CDR3 has 12 amino acids. From germline, CDR1 is PRHDT and CDR2 FYEKMQ (reference sequence). This chain's CDR3 is CASSLGRAEQYF. DNA of the CDR3: TGTGCCAGCAGCTTAGGAAGGGCCGAGCAGTACTTC.

The chain is built from TRBV27 and TRBJ1-2, with D perhaps TRBD1 (6 bases). The CDR3 is 14 residues long. Trimming cost V 5 bases and J 8 bases, with 18 bases left between them. CDR1 is MNHEY, CDR2 SMNVEV, per germline (reference sequence). The CDR3 protein is CASSRAGVEGGYTF. CDR3 sequence (DNA): TGTGCCAGCAGTAGAGCAGGGGTTGAGGGAGGCTACACCTTC.

The CDR3 loop is CASSQAPSGSGSYNEQFF. The DNA of the CDR3 is TGTGCCAGCAGCCAAGCCCCTAGCGGGAGTGGTTCCTACAATGAGCAGTTCTTC. The chain combines TRBV14 with TRBJ2-1; TRBD2 aligns across 10 bases. The CDR3 is 18 residues long. The V segment lost 1 base and the J segment 1 base; nucleotides outside the gene matches: 7. Germline V lookup: CDR1 SGHDN, CDR2 FVKESK.

The table lists this clonotype with many counts. CDR3 region: CASSPRGGSYEQYF. The CDR3 region has the DNA TGTGCCAGCAGCCCCAGGGGGGGGTCCTACGAGCAGTACTTC. The V call is TRBV5-4, the J call TRBJ2-7; perhaps D is TRBD1 or TRBD2 (7 bases each). Germline CDR1 and CDR2: SGHNT and YYREEE (reference sequence). There are 14 residues in the CDR3. V gave up 4 bases and J gave up 1 base, with 12 bases separating them.

This clonotype was seen at least ten times. This rearrangement joins TRBV11-2 to TRBJ2-7; D is perhaps TRBD2 (6 bases). This CDR3 is 14 amino acids long. Trimming pared 1 base from V and 2 bases from J, leaving 9 bases between. Germline CDR1 is SGHAT and CDR2 is FQNNGV. CDR3 amino acids: CASSLGGITYEQYF. The CDR3 DNA is TGTGCCAGCAGCTTAGGCGGGATTACCTACGAGCAGTACTTC.

This clonotype was picked up a small number of times. The chain employs TRBV30 and TRBJ2-5; D is possibly TRBD2 (5 bases). CDR1 and CDR2 (germline): GTSNPN, SVGIG (reference sequence). V lost 1 base and J 5 bases, leaving 11 bases between the germline ends. This CDR3 is built from 13 residues. This CDR3 is CAWSGGIEETQYF. The DNA for the CDR3 is TGTGCCTGGAGTGGAGGGATTGAGGAGACCCAGTACTTC.

This chain connects TRBV5-1 to TRBJ2-3, with TRBD1 matching over 8 bases. Germline V gives CDR1 SGHRS, CDR2 YFSETQ. V was clipped by 0 bases and J by 5 bases; unmatched bases: 8. CDR3 length: 16 residues. CDR3 DNA: TGCGCCAGCAGCTTGGCCCCGTCGGACAGGGAAGATACGCAGTATTTT. This sequence encodes CASSLAPSDREDTQYF.

This clonotype was counted many times. This chain joins TRBV6-5 and TRBJ2-5; D unclear. V shed 2 bases and J shed 4 bases, with 14 bases lying between them. CDR3 size: 15 residues. Per germline, CDR1 MNHEY and CDR2 SVGAGI. The CDR3 region is CASSYGAVGLETQYF. The CDR3 bases are TGTGCCAGCAGTTACGGCGCAGTGGGGTTAGAGACCCAGTACTTC.